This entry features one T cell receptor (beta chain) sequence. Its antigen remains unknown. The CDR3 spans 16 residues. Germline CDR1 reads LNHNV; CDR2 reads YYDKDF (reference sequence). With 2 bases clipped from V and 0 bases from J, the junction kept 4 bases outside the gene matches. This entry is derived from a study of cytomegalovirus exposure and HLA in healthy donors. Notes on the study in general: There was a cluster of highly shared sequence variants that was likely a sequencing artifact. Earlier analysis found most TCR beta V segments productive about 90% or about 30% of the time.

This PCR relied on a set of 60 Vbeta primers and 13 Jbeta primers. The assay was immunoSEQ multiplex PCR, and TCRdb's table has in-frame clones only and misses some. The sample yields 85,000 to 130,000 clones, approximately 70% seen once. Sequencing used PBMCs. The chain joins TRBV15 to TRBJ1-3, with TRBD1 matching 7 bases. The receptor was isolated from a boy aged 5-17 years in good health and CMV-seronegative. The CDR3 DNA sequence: TGTGCCACCAGCAGACAGGGGGGATACTCTGGAAACACCATATATTTT. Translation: CATSRQGGYSGNTIYF.